This T cell receptor (beta chain) appears in the sequencing data of a study of OX40 agonist ivuxolimab in advanced cancers. The V segment lost 4 bases and the J segment 8 bases; nucleotides outside the gene matches: 7. Per the germline V gene, CDR1 is SGHRS and CDR2 is YFSETQ. This CDR3 has 14 residues. Method: immunoSEQ multiplex PCR; TCRdb's copy keeps in-frame clones and lacks some. Of about 36,000 clones in the sample, roughly 80% were seen once. The genes are TRBV5-1 and TRBJ2-5; 11 bases agree with TRBD1. The sample here was CD4+ or CD8+ T cells sorted from blood, taken in a trial of the OX40 agonist ivuxolimab. The receptor comes from an adult with an advanced solid tumor such as melanoma, head and neck, liver or kidney cancer. This CDR3 is CASSLGQGAKTQYF. CDR3 bases: TGCGCCAGCAGCCTCGGACAGGGGGCAAAAACCCAGTACTTC.